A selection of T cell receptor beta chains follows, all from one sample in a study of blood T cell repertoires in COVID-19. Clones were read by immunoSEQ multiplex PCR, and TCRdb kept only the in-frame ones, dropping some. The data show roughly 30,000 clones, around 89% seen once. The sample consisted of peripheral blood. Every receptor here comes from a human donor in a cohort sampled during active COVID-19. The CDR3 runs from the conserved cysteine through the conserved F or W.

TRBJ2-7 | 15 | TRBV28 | CASSSPGQETYEQYF
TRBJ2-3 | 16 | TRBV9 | CASSRQPGQNTDTQYF
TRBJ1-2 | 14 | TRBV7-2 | CASAVGGAGYGYTF
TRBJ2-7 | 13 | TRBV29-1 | CSVVYIFSYEQYF
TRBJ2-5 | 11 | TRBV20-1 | CSASGTPNQYF
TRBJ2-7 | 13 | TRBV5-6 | CASSSDSSYEQYF
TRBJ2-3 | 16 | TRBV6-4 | CASSSQAGGSTDTQYF
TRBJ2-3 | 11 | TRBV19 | CASSIQDSQYF
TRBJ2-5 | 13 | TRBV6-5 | CASTPGTQETQYF
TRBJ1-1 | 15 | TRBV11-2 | CASSLAAGGNTEAFF
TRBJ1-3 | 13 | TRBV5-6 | CASSLGRRNTIYF
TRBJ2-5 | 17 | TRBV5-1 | CASSPLGAGGSKETQYF
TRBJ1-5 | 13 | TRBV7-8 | CASRGQGEKPQHF
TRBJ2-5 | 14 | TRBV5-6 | CASSSGVRALTQYF
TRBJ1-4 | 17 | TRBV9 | CASSVAQGLTTNEKLFF
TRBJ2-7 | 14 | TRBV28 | CASSLRGPSYEQYF
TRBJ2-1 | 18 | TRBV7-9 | CASSHPTAGWAGVPEQFF
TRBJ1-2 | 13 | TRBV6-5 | CASSYSEGSGYTF
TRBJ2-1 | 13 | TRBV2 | CASRGNSYNEQFF
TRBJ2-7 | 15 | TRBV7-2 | CASSQQAGVRGEQYF
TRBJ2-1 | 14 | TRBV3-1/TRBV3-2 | CASSPSGGDNEQFF
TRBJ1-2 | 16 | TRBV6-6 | CASSRGAREGNYGYTF
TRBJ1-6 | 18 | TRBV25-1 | CASSESEITGAYNSPLHF
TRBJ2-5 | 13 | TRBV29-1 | CSAGGQGGETQYF
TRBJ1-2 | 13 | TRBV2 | CASSTTGLHGYTF
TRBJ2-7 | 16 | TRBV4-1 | CASSISRDRAPYEQYF
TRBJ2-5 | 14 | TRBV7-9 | CASSQGQGRETQYF
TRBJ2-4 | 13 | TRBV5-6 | CASAETGSRIQYF
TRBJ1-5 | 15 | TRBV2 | CASSESEASNQPQHF
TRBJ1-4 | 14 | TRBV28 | CASRGSGGNEKLFF
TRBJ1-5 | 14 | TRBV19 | CASRNRGSNQPQHF
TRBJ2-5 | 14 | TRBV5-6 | CASSPKTGRETQYF
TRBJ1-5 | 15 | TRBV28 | CASSPRDSSNQPQHF
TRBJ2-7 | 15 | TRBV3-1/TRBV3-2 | CASSQAPGETYEQYF
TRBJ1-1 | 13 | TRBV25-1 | CASRGQLNTEAFF
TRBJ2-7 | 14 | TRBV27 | CASSLTTGVTEQYF
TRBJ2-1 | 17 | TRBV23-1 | CASSHLRLLLGANEQFF
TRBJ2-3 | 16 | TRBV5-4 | CASSLGTRTGADTQYF
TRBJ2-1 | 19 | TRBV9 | CASSPSPGGQVGTTGEQFF